This T cell receptor beta chain is drawn from a study of monozygotic twins with inflammatory bowel disease. Whole-study results and caveats: Differing immunosuppressive treatments may have added variability to patient repertoires.

TCRdb re-called the 5' RACE reads and shows each CDR3 protein once, DNA omitted. This sample contains under 200,000 distinct CDR3 sequences. Points on this clonotype: Its specificity is unknown.

The sequenced sample consisted of blood. This sequence originates from a human donor with ulcerative colitis or Crohn's disease, or a healthy co-twin of an affected twin (not recorded which).

The CDR3 spells CATSRGRLAGEAQYF. The chain links TRBV15 to TRBJ2-3; TCRdb outputs TRBD2, but without DNA this stays unchecked. The germline CDR1 and CDR2 sequences are LNHNV and YYDKDF (reference sequence). The CDR3 sequence is 15 residues long.